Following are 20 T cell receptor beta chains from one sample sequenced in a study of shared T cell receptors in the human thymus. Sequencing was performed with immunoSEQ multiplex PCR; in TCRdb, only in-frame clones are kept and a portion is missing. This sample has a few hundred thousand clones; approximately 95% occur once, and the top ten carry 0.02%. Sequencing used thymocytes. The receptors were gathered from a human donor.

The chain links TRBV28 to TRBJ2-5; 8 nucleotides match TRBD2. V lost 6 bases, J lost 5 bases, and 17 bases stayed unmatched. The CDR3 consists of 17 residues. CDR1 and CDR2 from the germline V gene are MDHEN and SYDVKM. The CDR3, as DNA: TGTGCCAGCAGAGTAACTAGGGGTACCCTAGCGGGCGAGACCCAGTACTTC. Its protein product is CASRVTRGTLAGETQYF.

CDR3 amino acids: CASSRRPSRTGTVTEQYF. The CDR3 bases are TGTGCCAGCTCACGAAGACCAAGTAGAACCGGGACGGTGACCGAGCAGTACTTC. The chain has TRBV18 and TRBJ2-7; D may be TRBD1 or TRBD2 (5 bases each). The germline V and J ends were trimmed by 4 bases and 6 bases, with 28 bases remaining between them. The length of the CDR3 is 18 residues. Germline V gives CDR1 KGHSH, CDR2 LQKENI.

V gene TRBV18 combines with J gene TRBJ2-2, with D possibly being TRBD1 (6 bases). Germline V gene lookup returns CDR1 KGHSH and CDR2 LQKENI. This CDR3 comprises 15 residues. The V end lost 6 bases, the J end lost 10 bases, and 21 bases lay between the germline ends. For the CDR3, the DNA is TGTGCCAGCTCCCCTCGGTACAGGGTAAGGGCGGAGCTGTTTTTT. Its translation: CASSPRYRVRAELFF.

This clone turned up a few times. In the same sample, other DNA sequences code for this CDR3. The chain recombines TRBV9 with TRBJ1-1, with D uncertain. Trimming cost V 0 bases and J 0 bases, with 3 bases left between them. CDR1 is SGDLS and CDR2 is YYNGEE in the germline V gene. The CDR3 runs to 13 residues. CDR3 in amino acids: CASSVAVNTEAFF. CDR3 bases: TGTGCCAGCAGCGTAGCAGTGAACACTGAAGCTTTCTTT. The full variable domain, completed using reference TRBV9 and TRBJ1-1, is DSGVTQTPKHLITATGQRVTLRCSPRSGDLSVYWYQQSLDQGLQFLIQYYNGEERAKGNILERFSAQQFPDLHSELNLSSLELGDSALYFCASSVAVNTEAFFGQGTRLTVV.

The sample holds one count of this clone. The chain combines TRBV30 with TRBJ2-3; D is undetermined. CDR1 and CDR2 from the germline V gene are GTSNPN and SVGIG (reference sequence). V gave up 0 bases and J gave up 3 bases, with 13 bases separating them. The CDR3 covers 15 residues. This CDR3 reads CAWSVLYVRTDTQYF. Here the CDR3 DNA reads TGTGCCTGGAGTGTACTATACGTTAGGACAGATACGCAGTATTTT.

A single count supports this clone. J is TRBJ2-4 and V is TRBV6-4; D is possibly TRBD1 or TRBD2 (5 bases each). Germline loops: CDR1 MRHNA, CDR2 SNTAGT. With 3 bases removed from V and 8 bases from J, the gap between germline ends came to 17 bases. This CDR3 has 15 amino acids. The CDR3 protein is CASSEESRQGDIQYF. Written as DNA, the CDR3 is TGTGCCAGCAGTGAGGAATCGAGGCAGGGAGACATTCAGTACTTC.

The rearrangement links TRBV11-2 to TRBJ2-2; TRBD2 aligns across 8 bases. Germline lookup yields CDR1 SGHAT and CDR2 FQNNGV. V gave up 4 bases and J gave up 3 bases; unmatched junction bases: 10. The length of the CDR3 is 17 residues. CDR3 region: CASSSEAGRVDTGELFF. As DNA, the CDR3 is TGTGCCAGCAGCTCGGAGGCCGGGAGGGTCGACACCGGGGAGCTGTTTTTT.

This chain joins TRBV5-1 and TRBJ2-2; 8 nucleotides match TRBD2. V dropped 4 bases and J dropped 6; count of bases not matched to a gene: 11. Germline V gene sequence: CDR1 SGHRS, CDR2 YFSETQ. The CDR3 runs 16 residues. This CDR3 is CASSQLGTRGSGELFF. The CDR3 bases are TGCGCCAGCAGCCAACTTGGGACTAGGGGGTCCGGGGAGCTGTTTTTT.

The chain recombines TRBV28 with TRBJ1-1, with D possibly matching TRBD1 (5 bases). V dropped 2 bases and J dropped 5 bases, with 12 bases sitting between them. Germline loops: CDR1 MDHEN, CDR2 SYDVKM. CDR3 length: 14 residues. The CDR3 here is CASSLGRARTEAFF. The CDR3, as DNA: TGTGCCAGCAGTTTAGGCAGGGCAAGGACTGAAGCTTTCTTT. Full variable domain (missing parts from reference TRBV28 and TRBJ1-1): DVKVTQSSRYLVKRTGEKVFLECVQDMDHENMFWYRQDPGLGLRLIYFSYDVKMKEKGDIPEGYSVSREKKERFSLILESASTNQTSMYLCASSLGRARTEAFFGQGTRLTVV.

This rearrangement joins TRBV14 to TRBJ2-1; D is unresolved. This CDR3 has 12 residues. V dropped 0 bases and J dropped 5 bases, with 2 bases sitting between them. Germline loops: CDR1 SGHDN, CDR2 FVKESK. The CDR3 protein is CASSQENNEQFF. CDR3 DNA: TGTGCCAGCAGCCAAGAAAACAATGAGCAGTTCTTC.

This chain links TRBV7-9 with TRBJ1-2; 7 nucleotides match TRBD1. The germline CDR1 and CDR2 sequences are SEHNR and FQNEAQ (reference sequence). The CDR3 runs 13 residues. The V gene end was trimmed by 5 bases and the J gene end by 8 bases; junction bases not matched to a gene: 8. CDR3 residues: CASSTPRDSGYTF. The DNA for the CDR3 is TGTGCCAGCAGCACCCCCCGGGACAGCGGCTACACCTTC.

The CDR3 bases are TGTGCCAGCATGATTATCAACGGGGGGAGATTTGCAGATACGCAGTATTTT. The encoded protein is CASMIINGGRFADTQYF. The chain joins TRBV7-3 to TRBJ2-3; 7 bases are a match to TRBD2. J gave up 4 bases and V 7 bases, and 17 bases lay outside the gene matches. In germline, CDR1 is SGHTA, CDR2 FQGTGA. This CDR3 region has 17 residues.

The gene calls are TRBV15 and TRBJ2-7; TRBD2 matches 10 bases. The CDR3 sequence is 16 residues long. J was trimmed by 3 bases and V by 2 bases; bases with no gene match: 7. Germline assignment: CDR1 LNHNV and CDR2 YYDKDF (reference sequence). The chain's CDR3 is CATSRTFLAGVYEQYF. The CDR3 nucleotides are TGTGCCACCAGCAGAACCTTTCTAGCGGGAGTCTACGAGCAGTACTTC.

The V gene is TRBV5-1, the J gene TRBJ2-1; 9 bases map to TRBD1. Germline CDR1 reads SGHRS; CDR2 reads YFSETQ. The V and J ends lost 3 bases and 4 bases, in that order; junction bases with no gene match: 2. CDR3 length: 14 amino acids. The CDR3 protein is CASSSGQGYNEQFF. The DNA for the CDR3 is TGCGCCAGCAGCTCCGGACAGGGGTACAATGAGCAGTTCTTC.

The CDR3 is CASSFPGYTDTQYF. The CDR3 DNA reads as TGTGCCAGCAGTTTCCCGGGGTACACAGATACGCAGTATTTT. The gene calls are TRBV28 and TRBJ2-3; TRBD2 might be the D (5 bases). This CDR3 has 14 amino acids. Germline V gives CDR1 MDHEN, CDR2 SYDVKM. Between the trimmed V and J ends, which lost 3 bases and 2 bases, there was a span of 9 bases.

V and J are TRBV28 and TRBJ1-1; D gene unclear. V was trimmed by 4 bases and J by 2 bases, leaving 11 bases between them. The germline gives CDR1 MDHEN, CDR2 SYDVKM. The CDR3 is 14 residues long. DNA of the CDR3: TGTGCCAGCAGTTCTCCGTTTTGTAACACTGAAGCTTTCTTT. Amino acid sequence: CASSSPFCNTEAFF.

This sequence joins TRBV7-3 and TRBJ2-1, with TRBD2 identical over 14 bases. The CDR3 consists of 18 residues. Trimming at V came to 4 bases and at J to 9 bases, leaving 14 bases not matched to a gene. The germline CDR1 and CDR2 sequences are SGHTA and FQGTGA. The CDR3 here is CASSSSGTSGSVPLEQFF. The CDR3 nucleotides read TGTGCCAGCAGCTCCTCCGGGACTAGCGGGAGCGTCCCACTTGAGCAGTTCTTC.

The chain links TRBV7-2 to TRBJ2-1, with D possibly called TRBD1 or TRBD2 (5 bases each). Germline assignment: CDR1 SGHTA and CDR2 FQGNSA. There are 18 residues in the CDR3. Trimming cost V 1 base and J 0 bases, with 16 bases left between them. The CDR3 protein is CASSLGWGGPLSYNEQFF. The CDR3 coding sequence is TGTGCCAGCAGCTTAGGTTGGGGCGGGCCTCTCTCCTACAATGAGCAGTTCTTC.

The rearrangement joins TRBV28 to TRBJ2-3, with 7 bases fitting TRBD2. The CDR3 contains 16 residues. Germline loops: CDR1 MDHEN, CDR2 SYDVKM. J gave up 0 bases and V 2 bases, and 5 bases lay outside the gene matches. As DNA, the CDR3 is TGTGCCAGCAGTTTAATCGAGCGGGGCAGCACAGATACGCAGTATTTT. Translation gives CASSLIERGSTDTQYF.

This CDR3 is CASSLLSREFLLGWQFF. The CDR3 bases are TGTGCCAGCAGCTTGCTGAGCCGGGAGTTCCTCCTCGGATGGCAGTTCTTC. The genes are TRBV5-8 and TRBJ2-1; D perhaps matches TRBD2 (6 bases). The CDR3 loop spans 17 amino acids. V lost 1 base to trimming and J lost 12 bases, with 26 bases between them. Germline CDR1 reads SGHTS; CDR2 reads YDEGEE. The variable domain in full, with the rest retrieved from reference TRBV5-8 and TRBJ2-1, is EAGVTQSPTHLIKTRGQQATLRCSPISGHTSVYWYQQALGLGLQFLLWYDEGEERNRGNFPPRFSGRQFPNYSSELNVNALELEDSALYLCASSLLSREFLLGWQFFGPGTRLTVL.